The 26 T cell receptor beta chains below were found in one sample sequenced in a study of blood T cell repertoires in COVID-19. The table came from immunoSEQ multiplex PCR; TCRdb's copy has only in-frame clones and leaves some out. This table holds about 140,000 clones, approximately 80% found once. Sequences were obtained from peripheral blood. These TCRs come from a woman at least 80 years old with active or convalescent COVID-19.

This clone has more than one count but fewer than ten. This chain connects TRBV12-3 or TRBV12-4 to TRBJ2-3; no reliable D call. V was trimmed by 7 bases and J by 5 bases, leaving 10 bases between them. The CDR3 contains 12 residues. The CDR3: CASTKLGDTQYF. The CDR3 DNA reads TGTGCCAGCACCAAACTCGGAGATACGCAGTATTTT.

The gene calls are TRBV11-3 and TRBJ1-5; D perhaps matches TRBD1 (6 bases). The CDR3 extends over 18 amino acids. Germline assignment: CDR1 SGHNT and CDR2 YENEEA. The germline V and J ends were trimmed by 5 bases and 0 bases, with 20 bases remaining between them. CDR3 in amino acids: CASSPRAGARDSNQPQHF. DNA for the CDR3: TGTGCCAGCAGCCCAAGGGCAGGGGCCCGGGATAGCAATCAGCCCCAGCATTTT.

The chain is built from TRBV4-2 and TRBJ1-1; 10 bases map to TRBD1. With 4 bases clipped from V and 3 bases from J, the junction kept 8 bases outside the gene matches. This CDR3 is built from 16 residues. The germline gives CDR1 LGHNA, CDR2 YNFKEQ. The CDR3 is CASSLNIGQGDTEAFF. The CDR3 DNA reads TGTGCCAGCAGCCTCAATATTGGACAGGGGGACACTGAAGCTTTCTTT.

The rearrangement uses TRBV6-5 and TRBJ1-1; no clear D. The germline V and J ends were trimmed by 2 bases and 1 base, with 8 bases remaining between them. Looked up from germline, CDR1 is MNHEY and CDR2 is SVGAGI. This CDR3 is built from 14 residues. The CDR3 reads CASSYLGRNTEAFF. The CDR3 nucleotides read TGTGCCAGCAGTTACCTTGGGCGGAACACTGAAGCTTTCTTT.

This clone was seen a few times. The chain recombines TRBV5-1 with TRBJ1-2; 7 nucleotides match TRBD1. This CDR3 has 14 residues. Trimming removed 4 bases from V and 3 bases from J; junction bases left unmatched: 6. CDR1 is SGHRS, CDR2 YFSETQ, per germline. Here the CDR3 DNA reads TGCGCCAGCAGCCCGATAGACAGGGACTATGGCTACACCTTC. This gives the protein CASSPIDRDYGYTF.

Only one count was recorded for this clone. The rearrangement uses TRBV28 and TRBJ1-2; 9 bases match TRBD1. The germline V gene has CDR1 MDHEN and CDR2 SYDVKM. V shed 8 bases and J 5 bases; nucleotides not matched to a gene: 6. The CDR3 length is 13 residues. CDR3 sequence: CASSTGTGYGYTF. The CDR3 nucleotides read TGTGCCAGCTCTACCGGGACAGGGTATGGCTACACCTTC.

The chain links TRBV7-9 to TRBJ1-1, with 9 nucleotides matching TRBD1. The V and J ends lost 1 base and 8 bases, in that order; junction bases with no gene match: 8. In germline, CDR1 is SEHNR, CDR2 FQNEAQ (reference sequence). CDR3 length: 15 amino acids. The CDR3 sequence: CASSLGDRARTEAFF. DNA of the CDR3: TGTGCCAGCAGCTTAGGGGACAGGGCGCGCACGGAAGCTTTCTTT.

The chain has TRBV27 and TRBJ2-1; TRBD2 agrees at 12 bases. The CDR3 contains 16 residues. Germline CDR1 is MNHEY and CDR2 is SMNVEV (reference sequence). With 0 bases clipped from V and 10 bases from J, the junction kept 7 bases outside the gene matches. The CDR3 sequence is CASSLSWTSGIHEQFF. The CDR3, as DNA: TGTGCCAGCAGTTTATCGTGGACTAGCGGGATCCACGAGCAGTTCTTC.

This chain links TRBV19 with TRBJ2-4, with D possibly matching TRBD1 (5 bases). Germline V CDR1 and CDR2: LNHDA, SQIVND (reference sequence). Trimming left V 4 bases short and J 3 bases short, with 10 bases between. This CDR3 has 14 residues. The CDR3, as DNA: TGTGCCAGTAGTACAGGGTACGACAAAAACATTCAGTACTTC. It yields the protein CASSTGYDKNIQYF.

The CDR3 sequence: CASSPGISNEKLFF. The CDR3 nucleotides read TGTGCCAGTAGTCCAGGGATCTCTAATGAAAAACTGTTTTTT. The chain recombines TRBV19 with TRBJ1-4; TRBD1 might be the D (5 bases). This CDR3 contains 14 residues. V was cut by 5 bases and J by 3 bases, with 10 bases left in between. Germline loops: CDR1 LNHDA, CDR2 SQIVND (reference sequence).

J is TRBJ2-2 and V is TRBV21-1; TRBD2, the table's D call, was not compared with the DNA. TRBV21-1 is described as a pseudogene. The CDR3 covers 17 residues. The CDR3 coding sequence is TGTGCCAGCAGCAAGGACCGGGGGGGTAAGAACACCGGGGAGCTGTTTTTT. Protein product: CASSKDRGGKNTGELFF.

As concerns this clone: Other DNA variants within this sample encode the same CDR3. The rearrangement links TRBV5-1 to TRBJ1-1; 9 nucleotides align to TRBD1. Trimming at V came to 3 bases and at J to 4 bases, leaving 4 bases not matched to a gene. This CDR3 is built from 14 residues. The germline V gene has CDR1 SGHRS and CDR2 YFSETQ. This CDR3 reads CASSSTGGLTEAFF. In DNA, the CDR3 is TGCGCCAGCAGCTCCACAGGGGGCCTCACTGAAGCTTTCTTT.

The chain combines TRBV3-1 (or the pseudogene TRBV3-2) with TRBJ2-1, with 8 bases identical to TRBD2. Germline assignment: CDR1 LGHDT and CDR2 YNNKEL (reference sequence). The V segment lost 0 bases and the J segment 2 bases; nucleotides outside the gene matches: 6. The CDR3 loop spans 17 amino acids. Here the CDR3 reads CASSQDDWRGAYNEQFF. CDR3 nucleotides: TGTGCCAGCAGCCAAGATGATTGGCGGGGGGCCTACAATGAGCAGTTCTTC.

The rearrangement uses TRBV12-3 or TRBV12-4 and TRBJ2-7, with a possible D match to TRBD2 (5 bases). This CDR3 has 12 residues. V was cut by 6 bases and J by 3 bases, with 9 bases left in between. Written as DNA, the CDR3 is TGTGCCAGCAGCCCCGGGGTCTACGAGCAGTACTTC. It encodes CASSPGVYEQYF.

This chain joins TRBV10-2 and TRBJ1-1; 9 bases align to TRBD1. The V and J ends lost 6 bases and 1 base, in that order; junction bases with no gene match: 6. Looked up from germline, CDR1 is WSHSY and CDR2 is SAAADI. This CDR3 contains 15 residues. In nucleotides, the CDR3 is TGCGCCAGCAGACTTCCGACAGGGGGGAACACTGAAGCTTTCTTT. It translates to CASRLPTGGNTEAFF.

The genes are TRBV6-1 and TRBJ2-5, with D unresolved. CDR1 is MNHNS and CDR2 is SASEGT in the germline V gene. The CDR3 is made up of 14 amino acids. The V and J ends lost 2 bases and 1 base respectively, with 8 bases between them. The DNA for the CDR3 is TGTGCCAGCAGTGAATACGGTCCCCAAGAGACCCAGTACTTC. Translated, it gives CASSEYGPQETQYF.

This chain uses TRBV6-1 with TRBJ2-1, with 9 bases aligning to TRBD2. This CDR3 has 15 residues. Trimming removed 3 bases from V and 3 bases from J; junction bases left unmatched: 3. Germline V lookup: CDR1 MNHNS, CDR2 SASEGT. The CDR3 DNA sequence: TGTGCCAGCAGTGAGCGGGGGGGATTCTACAATGAGCAGTTCTTC. This encodes CASSERGGFYNEQFF.

This chain uses TRBV3-1 (or the pseudogene TRBV3-2) with TRBJ1-5, with 8 positions matching TRBD1. Germline CDR1 LGHDT, CDR2 YNNKEL (reference sequence). This CDR3 region has 14 residues. With V trimmed by 1 base and J by 7 bases, 3 bases remained unmatched. The CDR3 is CASSQGTGRQPQHF. CDR3 sequence (DNA): TGTGCCAGCAGCCAAGGGACAGGGCGACAGCCCCAGCATTTT.

The rearrangement joins TRBV19 to TRBJ2-1, with a possible D match to TRBD1 (6 bases). V lost 4 bases and J lost 9, with 10 bases in between. The CDR3 runs to 12 residues. Germline assignment: CDR1 LNHDA and CDR2 SQIVND (reference sequence). The CDR3 sequence is CASSNAGVEQFF. The CDR3 DNA reads as TGTGCCAGTAGTAATGCAGGGGTTGAGCAGTTCTTC. Looking up the rest from reference TRBV19 and TRBJ2-1 gives the full variable domain: DGGITQSPKYLFRKEGQNVTLSCEQNLNHDAMYWYRQDPGQGLRLIYYSQIVNDFQKGDIAEGYSVSREKKESFPLTVTSAQKNPTAFYLCASSNAGVEQFFGPGTRLTVL.

The chain couples TRBV19 to TRBJ2-2; D unresolved. Trimming cost V 8 bases and J 6 bases, with 10 bases left between them. The CDR3 spans 12 residues. CDR1 is LNHDA and CDR2 is SQIVND in the germline V gene (reference sequence). CDR3 protein: CASCGVPGELFF. CDR3 sequence (DNA): TGTGCCAGTTGTGGAGTCCCCGGGGAGCTGTTTTTT.

The rearrangement uses TRBV7-8 and TRBJ2-1; D ambiguous. V was shortened by 3 bases and J by 4 bases, with 16 bases between the two germline ends. The CDR3 has 16 amino acids. Germline-derived CDR1 and CDR2 are SGHVS and FQNEAQ. The CDR3 coding sequence is TGTGCCAGCAGCTTGCTAGTTCGGTCCTCTTACAATGAGCAGTTCTTC. Translated: CASSLLVRSSYNEQFF. The whole variable domain, remainder taken from reference TRBV7-8 and TRBJ2-1, is GAGVSQSPRYKVAKRGQDVALRCDPISGHVSLFWYQQALGQGPEFLTYFQNEAQLDKSGLPSDRFFAERPEGSVSTLKIQRTQQEDSAVYLCASSLLVRSSYNEQFFGPGTRLTVL.

This sequence joins TRBV11-2 and TRBJ1-6, with D unclear. The germline V gene encodes CDR1 SGHAT and CDR2 FQNNGV. This CDR3 contains 14 residues. Trimming took off 1 base at V and 6 bases at J, with 7 bases between the two ends. In DNA form, the CDR3 reads TGTGCCAGCAGCTTAGCGGGAGTTAATTCACCCCTCCACTTT. Its translation is CASSLAGVNSPLHF.

This clone has a handful of counts. This rearrangement joins TRBV2 to TRBJ1-1; 8 bases match TRBD1. The CDR3 is made up of 15 amino acids. CDR1 and CDR2 from the germline V gene are SNHLY and FYNNEI. V lost 6 bases, J lost 2 bases, and 8 bases stayed unmatched. The CDR3 spells CASRDKTGANTEAFF. The CDR3 coding sequence is TGTGCCAGCAGGGATAAGACAGGGGCCAACACTGAAGCTTTCTTT.

The V and J genes are TRBV11-2 and TRBJ2-5, with D maybe TRBD1 (6 bases). CDR3 length equals 14 residues. CDR1 and CDR2 from the germline V gene are SGHAT and FQNNGV. The V end was cut by 2 bases, the J end by 1 base, with 8 bases between. CDR3 protein: CASSLNRVQETQYF. The CDR3 bases are TGTGCCAGCAGCTTAAACAGGGTCCAAGAGACCCAGTACTTC.

This sequence joins TRBV5-5 and TRBJ1-3; no clear D gene. Trimming took 0 bases from V and 0 from J, leaving 7 bases between them. The germline V gene encodes CDR1 SGHKS and CDR2 YYEKEE (reference sequence). This CDR3 spans 15 amino acids. In DNA, the CDR3 is TGTGCCAGCAGCTTGGGGCAGCGCTCTGGAAACACCATATATTTT. Protein product: CASSLGQRSGNTIYF.

The V call is TRBV20-1, the J call TRBJ2-4, with TRBD2 matching over 7 bases. CDR1 is DFQATT and CDR2 is SNEGSKA in the germline V gene (reference sequence). This CDR3 is 11 amino acids long. The CDR3 loop is CSGGAKNIQYF. CDR3 sequence (DNA): TGCAGCGGGGGGGCCAAAAACATTCAGTACTTC.